This T cell receptor beta chain was captured in a study of cytomegalovirus exposure and HLA in healthy donors. Regarding the study as a whole: HLA alleles were associated with roughly 15,000 TCR beta sequences in a later analysis at 0.05 false discovery rate. In vitro assays verified that a few CMV-associated chains recognized CMV antigens specifically.

PCR primers comprised 60 Vbeta and 13 Jbeta primers. Method: immunoSEQ multiplex PCR; TCRdb's copy keeps in-frame clones and lacks some. The sample contains 69,000 or so clones, 60% to 85% of which appear only once. With regard to this clone: Its antigen is undetermined.

From germline, CDR1 is SGHVS and CDR2 FNYEAQ. The CDR3 spans 14 residues. V was cut by 3 bases and J by 2 bases, with 10 bases left in between. This chain joins TRBV7-6 and TRBJ2-5, with a weak D call TRBD2 (6 bases). The source material was PBMCs. The TCR comes from a man between 18 and 29 years old in good health and CMV-seronegative. The CDR3 spells CASSFGDSQETQYF. DNA for the CDR3: TGTGCCAGCAGCTTCGGGGACTCACAAGAGACCCAGTACTTC.